The sequence of this T cell receptor beta chain was determined in a study of T-cell reconstitution after alpha-beta-depleted transplantation in children. V trimming: 1 base; J trimming: 1 base; junction bases outside the gene matches: 0. CDR3 size: 14 residues. Germline assignment: CDR1 SGHTA and CDR2 FQGNSA. The library targeted TCRbeta and was prepared with unique molecular identifiers. TCRdb reprocessed the PCR reads via MiXCR and lists one record per CDR3 protein. Among 70,000 to 100,000 distinct CDR3 sequences listed, 10% to 15% were seen once. This material consisted of PBMCs from the stem cell graft donor, taken from the stem cell graft. The J gene is TRBJ2-7, the V gene TRBV7-2; 8 nucleotides line up with TRBD1. The sequence derives from a human donor who donated a stem cell graft to a child with inherited bone marrow failure. CDR3 region: CASSLGTGSYEQYF. CDR3 coding DNA: TGTGCCAGCAGCTTAGGGACAGGGTCCTACGAGCAGTACTTC. Variable domain in full (rest from reference TRBV7-2 and TRBJ2-7): GAGVSQSPSNKVTEKGKDVELRCDPISGHTALYWYRQSLGQGLEFLIYFQGNSAPDKSGLPSDRFSAERTGGSVSTLTIQRTQQEDSAVYLCASSLGTGSYEQYFGPGTRLTVT.